Below, one T cell receptor (beta chain) is given with its context. The V end lost 1 base, the J end lost 6 bases, and 0 bases lay between the germline ends. The length of the CDR3 is 10 residues. Germline values: CDR1 MRHNA, CDR2 SNTAGT. This record comes from a study of shared T cell receptors in the human thymus. Clones were read by immunoSEQ multiplex PCR, and TCRdb kept only the in-frame ones, dropping some. Of more than 300,000 clones listed, 85% to 95% are singletons. This TCR was recovered from a human donor. The sequenced sample was thymocytes. The V and J genes are TRBV6-4 and TRBJ1-2, with no clear D. The CDR3 here is CASSDYGYTF. As DNA, the CDR3 is TGTGCCAGCAGTGACTATGGCTACACCTTC.